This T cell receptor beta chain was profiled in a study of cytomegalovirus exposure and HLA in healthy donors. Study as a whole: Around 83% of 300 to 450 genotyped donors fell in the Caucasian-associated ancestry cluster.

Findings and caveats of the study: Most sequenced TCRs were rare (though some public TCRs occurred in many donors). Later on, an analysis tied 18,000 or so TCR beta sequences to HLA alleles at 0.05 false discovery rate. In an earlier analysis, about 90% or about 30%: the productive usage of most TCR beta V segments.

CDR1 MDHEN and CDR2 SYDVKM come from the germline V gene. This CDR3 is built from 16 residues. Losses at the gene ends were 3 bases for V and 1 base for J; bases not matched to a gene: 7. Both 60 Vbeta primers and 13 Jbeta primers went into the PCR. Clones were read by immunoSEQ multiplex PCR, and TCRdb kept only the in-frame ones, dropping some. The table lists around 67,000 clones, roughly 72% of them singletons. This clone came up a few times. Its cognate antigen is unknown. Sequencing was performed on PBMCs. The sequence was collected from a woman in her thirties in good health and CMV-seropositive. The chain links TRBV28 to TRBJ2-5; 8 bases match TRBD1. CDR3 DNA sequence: TGTGCCAGCAGTTTCATTTGGGACAGGCCCCAAGAGACCCAGTACTTC. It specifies CASSFIWDRPQETQYF.